Given below is one T cell receptor beta chain in context. Its antigen is currently unknown. V was shortened by 0 bases and J by 1 base, with 6 bases between the two germline ends. This CDR3 spans 14 amino acids. From germline, CDR1 is KGHSH and CDR2 LQKENI. The data were taken from a study of siplizumab effects on memory and regulatory T cells. The method was immunoSEQ multiplex PCR; TCRdb's version includes in-frame clones alone and lacks a portion of them. The data show approximately 40,000 clones, more than 80% seen once. Study observations and caveats: Unstimulated subsets contained matches for only a minor fraction of alloreactive clones. Naive T cells appeared more varied than memory cells and looked like key alloresponse contributors. Siplizumab, the agent tested, significantly reduced alloreactive sequences traceable to unstimulated CD4+ memory cells.

The sequence was collected from a human donor in good health. Material for sequencing was naive CD4+ T cells sorted from blood. V usage is TRBV18 and J usage is TRBJ1-1; D not certain. The CDR3 reads CASSPPSGNTEAFF. In DNA form, the CDR3 reads TGTGCCAGCTCACCACCGTCAGGGAACACTGAAGCTTTCTTT. The complete variable domain, with remaining parts taken from reference TRBV18 and TRBJ1-1, reads NAGVMQNPRHLVRRRGQEARLRCSPMKGHSHVYWYRQLPEEGLKFMVYLQKENIIDESGMPKERFSAEFPKEGPSILRIQQVVRGDSAAYFCASSPPSGNTEAFFGQGTRLTVV.